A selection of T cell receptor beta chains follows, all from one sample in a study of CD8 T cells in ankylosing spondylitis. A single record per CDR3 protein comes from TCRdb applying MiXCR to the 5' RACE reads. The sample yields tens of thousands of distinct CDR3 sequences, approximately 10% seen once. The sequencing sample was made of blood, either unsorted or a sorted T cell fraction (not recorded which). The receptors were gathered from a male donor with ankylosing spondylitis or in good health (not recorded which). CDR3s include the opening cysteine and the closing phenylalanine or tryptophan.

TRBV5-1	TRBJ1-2	CATRWTALNYGYTF
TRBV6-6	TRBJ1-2	CASRSDRAYGYTF
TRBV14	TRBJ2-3	CASSHPGFGTDTQYF
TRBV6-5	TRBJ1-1	CASSPGTEAFF
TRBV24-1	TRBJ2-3	CATRRGLGVPDTQYF
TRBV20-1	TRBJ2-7	CSAPDTPISYEQYF
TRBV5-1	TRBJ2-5	CASNPGLAETQYF
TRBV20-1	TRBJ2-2	CSARSLAAMTGELFF
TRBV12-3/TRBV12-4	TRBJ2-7	CASSRRDRVHEQYF
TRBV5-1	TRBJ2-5	CASSSRDKEETQYF
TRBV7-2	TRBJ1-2	CASSLGRESYGYTF
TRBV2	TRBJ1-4	CASSEIISNWLFF
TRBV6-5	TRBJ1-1	CASSYTGTVNTEAFF
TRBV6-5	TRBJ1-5	CASSSSREFGNQPQHF
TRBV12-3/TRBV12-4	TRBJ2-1	CAFSLGLPAGGLGNEQFF
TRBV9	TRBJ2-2	CASSPSARSPIAGELFF
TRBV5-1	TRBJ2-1	CASSLAVSGGTLEQFF
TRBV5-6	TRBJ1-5	CASSSNNQPQHF
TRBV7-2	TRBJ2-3	CASSLVAQPGGTQYF
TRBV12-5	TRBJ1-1	CASGLVLGGYTEAFF
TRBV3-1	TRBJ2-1	CASRGGFSYNEQFF
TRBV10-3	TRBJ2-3	CAISEGTASTDTQYF
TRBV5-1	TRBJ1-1	CASSLPKGQVTEAFF
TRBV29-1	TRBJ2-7	CSVERGTDEQYF
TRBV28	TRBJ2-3	CASRPSTGTGAKNTQYF
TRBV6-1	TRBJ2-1	CASRDGGVQYEQFF
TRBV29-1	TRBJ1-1	CSVAHFVRGTEAFF
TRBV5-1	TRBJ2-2	CASSKTGGTGELFF
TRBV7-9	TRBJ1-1	CASSEVTGKLNTEAFF
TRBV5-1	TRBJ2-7	CASSLGDSQTEQYF
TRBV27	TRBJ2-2	CASSSPGVQNTGELFF
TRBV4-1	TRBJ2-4	CASSPELAKNIQYF
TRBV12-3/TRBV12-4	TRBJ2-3	CASSFMGGASTDTQYF
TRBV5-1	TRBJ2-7	CASSSDSGVLYEQYF
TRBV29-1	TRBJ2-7	CSVRQGAIEQYF
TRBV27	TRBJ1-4	CASSKATNEKLFF
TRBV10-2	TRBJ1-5	CASSDRNQPQHF
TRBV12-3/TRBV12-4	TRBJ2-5	CASSLLGLAGGETQYF
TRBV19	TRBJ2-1	CASSRGTSGGQNEQFF
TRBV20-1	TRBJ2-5	CCARAWTGGETQYF
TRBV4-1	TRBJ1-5	CASSQDQGINQPQHF